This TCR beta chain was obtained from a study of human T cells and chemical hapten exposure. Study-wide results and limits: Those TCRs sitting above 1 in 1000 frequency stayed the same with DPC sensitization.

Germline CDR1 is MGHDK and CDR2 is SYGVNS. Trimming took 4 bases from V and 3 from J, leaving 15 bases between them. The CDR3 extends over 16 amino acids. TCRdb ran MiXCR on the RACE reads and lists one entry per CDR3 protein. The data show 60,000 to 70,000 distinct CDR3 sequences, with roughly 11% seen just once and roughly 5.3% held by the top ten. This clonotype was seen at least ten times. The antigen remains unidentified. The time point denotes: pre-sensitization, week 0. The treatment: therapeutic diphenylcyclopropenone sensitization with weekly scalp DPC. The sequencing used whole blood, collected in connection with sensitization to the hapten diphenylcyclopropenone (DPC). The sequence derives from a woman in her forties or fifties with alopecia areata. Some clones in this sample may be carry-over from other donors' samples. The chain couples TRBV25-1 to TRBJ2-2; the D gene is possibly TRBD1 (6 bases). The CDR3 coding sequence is TGTGCCAGCAGTGCATTCCGGGACACCTACACCGGGGAGCTGTTTTTT. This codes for CASSAFRDTYTGELFF.